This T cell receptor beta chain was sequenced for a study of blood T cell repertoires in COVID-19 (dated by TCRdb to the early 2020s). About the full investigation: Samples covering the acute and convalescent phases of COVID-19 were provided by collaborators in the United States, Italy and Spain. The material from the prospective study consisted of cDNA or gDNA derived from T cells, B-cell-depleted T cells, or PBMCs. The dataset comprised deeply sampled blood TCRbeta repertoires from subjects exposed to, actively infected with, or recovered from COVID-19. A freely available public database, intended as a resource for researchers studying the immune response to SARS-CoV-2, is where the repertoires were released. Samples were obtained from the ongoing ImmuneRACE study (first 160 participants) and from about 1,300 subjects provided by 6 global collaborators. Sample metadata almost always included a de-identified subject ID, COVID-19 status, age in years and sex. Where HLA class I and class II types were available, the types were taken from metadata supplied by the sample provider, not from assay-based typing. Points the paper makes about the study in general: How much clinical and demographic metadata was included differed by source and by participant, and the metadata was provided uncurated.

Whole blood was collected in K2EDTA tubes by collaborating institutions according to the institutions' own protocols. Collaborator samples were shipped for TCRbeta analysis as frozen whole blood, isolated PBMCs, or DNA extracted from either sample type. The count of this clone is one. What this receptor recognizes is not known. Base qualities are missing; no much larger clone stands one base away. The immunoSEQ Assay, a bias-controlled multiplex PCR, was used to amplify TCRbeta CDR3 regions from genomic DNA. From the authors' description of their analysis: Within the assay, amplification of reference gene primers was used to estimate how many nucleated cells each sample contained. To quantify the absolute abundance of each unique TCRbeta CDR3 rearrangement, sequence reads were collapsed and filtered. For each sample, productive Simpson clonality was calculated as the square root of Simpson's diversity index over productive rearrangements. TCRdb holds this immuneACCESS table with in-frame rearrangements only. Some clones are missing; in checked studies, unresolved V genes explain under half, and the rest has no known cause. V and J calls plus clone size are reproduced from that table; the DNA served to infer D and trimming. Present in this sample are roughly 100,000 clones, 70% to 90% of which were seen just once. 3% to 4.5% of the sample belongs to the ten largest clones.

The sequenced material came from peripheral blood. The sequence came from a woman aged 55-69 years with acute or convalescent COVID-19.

The sequenced DNA is TGTGCCAGCAGTTTGGCCCCGGGGACAGGGGGGATCTATGGCTACACCTTC. Translated, it reads CASSLAPGTGGIYGYTF. Here the chain combines TRBV27 and TRBJ1-2, and 11 junctional nucleotides match TRBD1. The germline V gene (reference sequence) specifies MNHEY as CDR1 and SMNVEV as CDR2. V is trimmed back by 3 bases and J by 4 bases, and the junction contains 10 bases that no gene match accounts for. From its cysteine to its phenylalanine, the CDR3 spans 17 amino acids. Of the read, only the CDR3 DNA is kept; its 51 bases are in frame from base 1.